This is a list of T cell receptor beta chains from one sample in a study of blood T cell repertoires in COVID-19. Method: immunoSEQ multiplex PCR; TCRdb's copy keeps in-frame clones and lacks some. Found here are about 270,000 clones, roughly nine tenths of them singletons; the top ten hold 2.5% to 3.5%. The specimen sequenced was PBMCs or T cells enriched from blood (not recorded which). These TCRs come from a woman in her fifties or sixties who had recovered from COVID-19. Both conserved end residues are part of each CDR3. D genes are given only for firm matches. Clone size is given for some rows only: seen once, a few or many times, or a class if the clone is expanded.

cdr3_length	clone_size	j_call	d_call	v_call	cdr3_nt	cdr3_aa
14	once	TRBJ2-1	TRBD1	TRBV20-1	TGCAGTGCTAGTATGGACAGGTTGAACAATGAGCAGTTCTTC	CSASMDRLNNEQFF
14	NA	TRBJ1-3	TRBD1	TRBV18	TGTGCCAGCTCACCACCTGGACAGGGGAACACCATATATTTT	CASSPPGQGNTIYF
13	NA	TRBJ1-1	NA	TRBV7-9	TGTGCCAGCAGCCGGACAGAGAACACTGAAGCTTTCTTT	CASSRTENTEAFF
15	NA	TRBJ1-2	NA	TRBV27	TGTGCCAGCAGGAGTTTACAACTAGGGAGCTATGGCTACACCTTC	CASRSLQLGSYGYTF
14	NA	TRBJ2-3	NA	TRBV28	TGTGCCAGCAGTTTACCAGGGGGGACAGATACGCAGTATTTT	CASSLPGGTDTQYF
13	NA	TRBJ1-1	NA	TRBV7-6	TGTGCCAGCAGCCCCGGACAGTGGCGGGAAGCTTTCTTT	CASSPGQWREAFF
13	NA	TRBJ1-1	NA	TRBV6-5	TGTGCCAGCAGTTACTCGAGAGGCACTGAAGCTTTCTTT	CASSYSRGTEAFF
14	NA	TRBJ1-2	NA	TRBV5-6	TGTGCCAGCAGACAACAGGGCGCGAGATATGGCTACACCTTC	CASRQQGARYGYTF
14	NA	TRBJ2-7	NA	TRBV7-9	TGTGCCAGCAGCTTATTAGGGGCCCAGTCCCAGCAGTACTTC	CASSLLGAQSQQYF
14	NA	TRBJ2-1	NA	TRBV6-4	TGTGCCAGCAGTGATTTTCCAGGGGCAAGTGAGCAGTTCTTC	CASSDFPGASEQFF
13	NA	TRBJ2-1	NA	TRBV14	TGTGCCAGCAGCCAATTTCCGGGACTTGGGCAGTTCTTC	CASSQFPGLGQFF
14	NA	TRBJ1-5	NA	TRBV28	TGTGCCAGTACGTCGGTCACCCAATATCAGCCCCAGCATTTT	CASTSVTQYQPQHF